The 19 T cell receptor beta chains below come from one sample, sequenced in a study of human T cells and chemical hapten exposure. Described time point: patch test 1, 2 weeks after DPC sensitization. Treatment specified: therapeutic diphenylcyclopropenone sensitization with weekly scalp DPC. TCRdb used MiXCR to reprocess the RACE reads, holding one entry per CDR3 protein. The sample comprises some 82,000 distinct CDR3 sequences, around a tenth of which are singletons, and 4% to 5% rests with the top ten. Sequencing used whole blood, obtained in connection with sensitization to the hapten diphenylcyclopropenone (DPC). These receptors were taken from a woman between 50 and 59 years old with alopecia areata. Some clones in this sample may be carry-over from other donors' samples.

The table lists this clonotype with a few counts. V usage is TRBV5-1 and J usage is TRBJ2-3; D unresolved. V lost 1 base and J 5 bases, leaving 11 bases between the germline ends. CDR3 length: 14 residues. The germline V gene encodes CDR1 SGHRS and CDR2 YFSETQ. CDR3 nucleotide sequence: TGCGCCAGCAGCTTGAAACCCCCTATAGATACGCAGTATTTT. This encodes CASSLKPPIDTQYF.

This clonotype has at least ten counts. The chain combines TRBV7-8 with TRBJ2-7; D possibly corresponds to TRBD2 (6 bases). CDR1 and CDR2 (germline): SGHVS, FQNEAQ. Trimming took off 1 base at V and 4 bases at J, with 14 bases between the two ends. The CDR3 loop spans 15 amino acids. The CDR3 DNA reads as TGTGCCAGCAGCTTAGAATCCGGACTATCTTACGAGCAGTACTTC. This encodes CASSLESGLSYEQYF.

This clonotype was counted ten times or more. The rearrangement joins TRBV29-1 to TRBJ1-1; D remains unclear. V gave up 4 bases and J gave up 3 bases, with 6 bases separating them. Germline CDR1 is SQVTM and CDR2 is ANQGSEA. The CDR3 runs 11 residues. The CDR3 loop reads CSVVGDTEAFF. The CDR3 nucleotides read TGCAGCGTTGTTGGGGACACTGAAGCTTTCTTT.

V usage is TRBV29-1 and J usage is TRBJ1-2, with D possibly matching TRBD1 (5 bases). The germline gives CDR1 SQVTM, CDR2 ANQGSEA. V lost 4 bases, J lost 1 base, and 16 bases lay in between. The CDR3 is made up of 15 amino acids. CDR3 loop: CSVVVGQSINYGYTF. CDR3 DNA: TGCAGCGTTGTTGTGGGGCAAAGTATTAACTATGGCTACACCTTC.

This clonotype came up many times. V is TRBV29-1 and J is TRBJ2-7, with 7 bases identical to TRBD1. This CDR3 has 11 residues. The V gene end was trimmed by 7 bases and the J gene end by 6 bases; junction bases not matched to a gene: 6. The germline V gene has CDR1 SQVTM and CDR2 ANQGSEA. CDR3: CSAGQIGEQYF. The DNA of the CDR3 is TGCAGCGCGGGACAGATCGGCGAGCAGTACTTC.

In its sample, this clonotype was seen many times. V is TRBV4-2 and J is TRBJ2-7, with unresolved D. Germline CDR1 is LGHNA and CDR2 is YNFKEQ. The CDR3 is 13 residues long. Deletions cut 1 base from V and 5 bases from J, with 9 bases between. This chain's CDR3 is CASSQVYRDEQYF. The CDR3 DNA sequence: TGTGCCAGCAGCCAAGTGTACCGCGACGAGCAGTACTTC.

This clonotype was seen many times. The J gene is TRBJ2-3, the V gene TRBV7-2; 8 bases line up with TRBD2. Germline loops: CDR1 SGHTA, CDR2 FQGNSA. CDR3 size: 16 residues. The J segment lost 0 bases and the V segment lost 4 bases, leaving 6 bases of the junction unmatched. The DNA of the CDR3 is TGTGCCAGCAGCTCTCAGGCGGGGGGCAGCACAGATACGCAGTATTTT. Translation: CASSSQAGGSTDTQYF.

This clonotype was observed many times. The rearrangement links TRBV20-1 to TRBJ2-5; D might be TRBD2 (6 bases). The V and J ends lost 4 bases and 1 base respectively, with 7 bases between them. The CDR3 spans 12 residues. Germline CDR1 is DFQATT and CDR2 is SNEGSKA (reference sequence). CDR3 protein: CSATGGQETQYF. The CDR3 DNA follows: TGCAGTGCTACCGGGGGCCAAGAGACCCAGTACTTC.

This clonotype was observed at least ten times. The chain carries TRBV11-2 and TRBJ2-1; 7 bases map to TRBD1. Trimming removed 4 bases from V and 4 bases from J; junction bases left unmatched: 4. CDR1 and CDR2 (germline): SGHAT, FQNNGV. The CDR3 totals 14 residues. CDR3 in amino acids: CASSSDRVYNEQFF. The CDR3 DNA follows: TGTGCCAGCAGCTCCGACAGGGTTTACAATGAGCAGTTCTTC.

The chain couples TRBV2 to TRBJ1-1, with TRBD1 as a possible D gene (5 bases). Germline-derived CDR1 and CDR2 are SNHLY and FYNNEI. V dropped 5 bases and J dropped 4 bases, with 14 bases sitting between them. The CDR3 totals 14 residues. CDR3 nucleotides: TGTGCCAGCAGTACCCTTCGGGGGTTCACTGAAGCTTTCTTT. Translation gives CASSTLRGFTEAFF.

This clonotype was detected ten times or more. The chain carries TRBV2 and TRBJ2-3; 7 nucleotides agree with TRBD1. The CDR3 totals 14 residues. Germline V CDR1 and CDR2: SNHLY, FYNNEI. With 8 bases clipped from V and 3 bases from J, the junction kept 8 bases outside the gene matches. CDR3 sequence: CASLRDRVTDTQYF. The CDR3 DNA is TGTGCCAGCCTCCGAGACAGGGTAACAGATACGCAGTATTTT.

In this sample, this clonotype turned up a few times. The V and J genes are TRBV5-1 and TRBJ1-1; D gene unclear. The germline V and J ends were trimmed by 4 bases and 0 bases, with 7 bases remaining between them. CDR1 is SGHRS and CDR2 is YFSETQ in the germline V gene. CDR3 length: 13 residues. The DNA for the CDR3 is TGCGCCAGCAGCGGGATCATGAACACTGAAGCTTTCTTT. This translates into CASSGIMNTEAFF.

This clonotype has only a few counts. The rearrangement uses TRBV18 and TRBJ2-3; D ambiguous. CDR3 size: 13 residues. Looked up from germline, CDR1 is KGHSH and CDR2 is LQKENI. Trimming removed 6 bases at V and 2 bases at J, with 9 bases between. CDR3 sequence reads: CASSTLATDTQYF. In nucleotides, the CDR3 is TGTGCCAGCTCGACCCTGGCCACAGATACGCAGTATTTT.

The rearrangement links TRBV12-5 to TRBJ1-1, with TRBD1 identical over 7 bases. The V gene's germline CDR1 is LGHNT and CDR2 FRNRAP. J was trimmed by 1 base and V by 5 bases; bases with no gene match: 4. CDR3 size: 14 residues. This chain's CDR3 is CASGPGQRNTEAFF. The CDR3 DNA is TGTGCTAGTGGTCCGGGACAGAGGAACACTGAAGCTTTCTTT.

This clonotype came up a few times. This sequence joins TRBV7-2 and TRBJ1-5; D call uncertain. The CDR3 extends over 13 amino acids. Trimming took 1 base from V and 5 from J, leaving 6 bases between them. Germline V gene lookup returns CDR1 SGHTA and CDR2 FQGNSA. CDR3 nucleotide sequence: TGTGCCAGCAGCTTAGTGGCAGATCAGCCCCAGCATTTT. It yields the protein CASSLVADQPQHF.

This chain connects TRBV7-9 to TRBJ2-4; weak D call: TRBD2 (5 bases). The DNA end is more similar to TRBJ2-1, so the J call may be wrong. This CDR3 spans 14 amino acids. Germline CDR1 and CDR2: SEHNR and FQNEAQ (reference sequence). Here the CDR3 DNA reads TGTGCCAGCAGCTTAGCGGGAGTCGGAAACATTCAGTTCTTC. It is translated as CASSLAGVGNIQFF.

The CDR3 sequence: CASSPRPGELLHF. The CDR3 DNA sequence: TGTGCCAGCAGCCCAAGGCCGGGGGAGCTTCTCCACTTT. This rearrangement joins TRBV7-2 to TRBJ1-6; TRBD1 is a possible D gene (5 bases). Germline CDR1 SGHTA, CDR2 FQGNSA. V was trimmed by 5 bases and J by 16 bases, leaving 18 bases between them. The CDR3 runs 13 residues. The full variable domain, rest sourced from reference TRBV7-2 and TRBJ1-6, is GAGVSQSPSNKVTEKGKDVELRCDPISGHTALYWYRQSLGQGLEFLIYFQGNSAPDKSGLPSDRFSAERTGGSVSTLTIQRTQQEDSAVYLCASSPRPGELLHFGNGTRLTVT.

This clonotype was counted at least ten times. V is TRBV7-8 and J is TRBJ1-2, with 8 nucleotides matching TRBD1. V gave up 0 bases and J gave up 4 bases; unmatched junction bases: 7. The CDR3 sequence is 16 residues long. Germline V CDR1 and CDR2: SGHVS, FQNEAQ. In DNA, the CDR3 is TGTGCCAGCAGCTTAGCGCTCTTAGGACAGGGCTATGGCTACACCTTC. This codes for CASSLALLGQGYGYTF. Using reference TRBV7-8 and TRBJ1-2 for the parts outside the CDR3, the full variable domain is GAGVSQSPRYKVAKRGQDVALRCDPISGHVSLFWYQQALGQGPEFLTYFQNEAQLDKSGLPSDRFFAERPEGSVSTLKIQRTQQEDSAVYLCASSLALLGQGYGYTFGSGTRLTVV.

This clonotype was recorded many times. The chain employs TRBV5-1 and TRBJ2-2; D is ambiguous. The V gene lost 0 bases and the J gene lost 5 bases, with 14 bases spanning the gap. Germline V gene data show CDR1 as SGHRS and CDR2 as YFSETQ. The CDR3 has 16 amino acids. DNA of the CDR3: TGCGCCAGCAGCTTGGAAATTGGAGCCCGGACCGGGGAGCTGTTTTTT. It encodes CASSLEIGARTGELFF.